This TCR beta chain stems from a study of T cell repertoires in cytomegalovirus infection. Study-level information: Based on public TCR beta signatures, there were indications of CMV infection and of a matching HLA type. Whole-study findings and limits: Based on cumulative public TCR beta family frequency, carriers of CMV plus the relevant HLA were identified. CMV-specific TCR beta clonotypes restricted by HLA-C dominated the ex vivo response.

V lost 5 bases, J lost 2 bases, and 13 bases lay in between. The CDR3 contains 15 residues. The germline V gene has CDR1 SGHTA and CDR2 FQGNSA. From the reads, TCRdb called clonotypes with MiXCR, one entry per CDR3 protein. Found here are hundreds of thousands of distinct CDR3 sequences, approximately 30% of them singletons; the top ten hold roughly 13%. This clonotype was seen ten or more times. Its antigen is not known. This TCR was sampled from a human donor in good health (CMV status not recorded). Some clones in this sample may be carry-over from other donors' samples. The material sequenced was PBMCs. This chain connects TRBV7-2 to TRBJ1-5; possible D gene TRBD1, 5 bases. CDR3 DNA sequence: TGTGCCAGCAGCCCCCGAGGGGCCCGCAATCAGCCCCAGCATTTT. It is translated as CASSPRGARNQPQHF. Full variable domain (missing parts from reference TRBV7-2 and TRBJ1-5): GAGVSQSPSNKVTEKGKDVELRCDPISGHTALYWYRQSLGQGLEFLIYFQGNSAPDKSGLPSDRFSAERTGGSVSTLTIQRTQQEDSAVYLCASSPRGARNQPQHFGDGTRLSIL.